This passage covers 24 T cell receptor beta chains from one sample sequenced in a study of T cells in Graves' hyperthyroidism and ophthalmopathy. Using RNA transcripts as the source, TCR beta CDR3 regions were amplified. The HTBI primer set served for first-round RT-PCR of the TCR CDR3. A single record per CDR3 protein comes from TCRdb applying MiXCR to the multiplex PCR reads. The sample comprises about 130,000 distinct CDR3 sequences, approximately 20% of which are singletons, and 67% rests with the top ten. The sequenced material came from blood. These receptor sequences come from a woman aged 50 to 60 with Graves' hyperthyroidism that later progressed to Graves' ophthalmopathy.

This clonotype was seen a handful of times. The rearrangement links TRBV6-6 to TRBJ2-1; D is possibly TRBD2 (6 bases). V was shortened by 2 bases and J by 4 bases, with 9 bases between the two germline ends. This CDR3 is built from 14 residues. Per germline, CDR1 MNHNY and CDR2 SVGAGI (reference sequence). The CDR3 coding sequence is TGTGCCAGCAGTTACGCCGGGGGTTACAATGAGCAGTTCTTC. Translation: CASSYAGGYNEQFF.

V and J are TRBV20-1 and TRBJ2-2; TRBD2 matches at 7 bases. V was clipped by 1 base and J by 0 bases; unmatched bases: 8. The CDR3 contains 17 residues. Per germline, CDR1 DFQATT and CDR2 SNEGSKA (reference sequence). CDR3 sequence (DNA): TGCAGTGCTAGAGGGGCTAGCGGTACAACGAACACCGGGGAGCTGTTTTTT. This gives the protein CSARGASGTTNTGELFF.

This clonotype came up a few times. This chain uses TRBV2 with TRBJ1-3; possible D gene TRBD1, 6 bases. CDR1 is SNHLY, CDR2 FYNNEI, per germline. V was trimmed by 6 bases and J by 0 bases, leaving 12 bases between them. The CDR3 totals 15 residues. The CDR3 nucleotides are TGTGCCAGCAGACAGCAGGGGCGCTCTGGAAACACCATATATTTT. Translation: CASRQQGRSGNTIYF. Supplemented by reference TRBV2 and TRBJ1-3, the full variable domain reads EPEVTQTPSHQVTQMGQEVILRCVPISNHLYFYWYRQILGQKVEFLVSFYNNEISEKSEIFDDQFSVERPDGSNFTLKIRSTKLEDSAMYFCASRQQGRSGNTIYFGEGSWLTVV.

The chain uses TRBV6-2 or TRBV6-3 and TRBJ2-5; maybe TRBD2 (6 bases). Between the trimmed V and J ends, which lost 2 bases and 5 bases, there was a span of 12 bases. The germline gives CDR1 MNHEY, CDR2 SVGEGT. The CDR3 covers 14 residues. CDR3 DNA sequence: TGTGCCAGCAGTTACAGCGGGCGCGGCGAGACCCAGTACTTC. Its protein is CASSYSGRGETQYF.

This clonotype was counted only a few times. The chain links TRBV4-1 to TRBJ1-5; no definite D call. The V end lost 0 bases, the J end lost 2 bases, and 17 bases lay between the germline ends. CDR3 length: 18 residues. CDR1 is MGHRA, CDR2 YSYEKL, per germline. CDR3 residues: CASSQDSLLSGGNQPQHF. In nucleotides, the CDR3 is TGCGCCAGCAGCCAAGATTCCCTCCTGTCCGGTGGCAATCAGCCCCAGCATTTT.

V is TRBV7-9 and J is TRBJ1-4, with 8 positions matching TRBD1. The trim removed 4 bases at V and 8 bases at J, leaving 6 bases unmatched. The CDR3 is 14 amino acids. Germline CDR1 and CDR2: SEHNR and FQNEAQ (reference sequence). CDR3 DNA: TGTGCCAGCAGCTGGGGACAGGACCCAGAAAAACTGTTTTTT. Its protein product is CASSWGQDPEKLFF.

The V and J genes are TRBV27 and TRBJ2-5, with D perhaps matching TRBD1 or TRBD2 (5 bases each). The CDR3 length is 15 residues. Germline V gene sequence: CDR1 MNHEY, CDR2 SMNVEV (reference sequence). Between the trimmed V and J ends, which lost 2 bases and 5 bases, there was a span of 15 bases. CDR3 sequence reads: CASSLGTHDAETQYF. In nucleotides, the CDR3 is TGTGCCAGCAGTTTAGGGACCCATGATGCGGAGACCCAGTACTTC.

In its sample, this clonotype was seen many times. V and J are TRBV11-2 and TRBJ2-3, with 8 positions matching TRBD1. Germline V gene data show CDR1 as SGHAT and CDR2 as FQNNGV. The CDR3 spans 16 residues. V gave up 1 base and J gave up 1 base; unmatched junction bases: 4. The chain's CDR3 is CASSLGQGRGTDTQYF. The DNA for the CDR3 is TGTGCCAGCAGCTTAGGACAGGGGCGCGGCACAGATACGCAGTATTTT.

This clonotype was counted a few times. The chain links TRBV6-1 to TRBJ2-1, with a tentative D call TRBD2 (6 bases). CDR1 is MNHNS, CDR2 SASEGT, per germline. Trimming took 4 bases from V and 8 from J, leaving 12 bases between them. The CDR3 spans 13 residues. The CDR3 DNA reads as TGTGCCAGCAGTGTACAGGAGCGGGATGAGCAGTTCTTC. Translating it yields CASSVQERDEQFF.

This clonotype has at least ten counts. The V gene is TRBV12-3 or TRBV12-4, the J gene TRBJ2-1; TRBD2 might be the D (6 bases). V was pared by 6 bases and J by 10 bases, with 10 bases between. The CDR3 contains 11 residues. The CDR3, as DNA: TGTGCCAGCAGGGAGGGGAGGGAGCAGTTCTTC. It specifies CASREGREQFF.

This clonotype has more than one count but fewer than ten. The gene calls are TRBV7-2 and TRBJ2-7; D possibly matches TRBD1 or TRBD2 (5 bases each). Trimming pared 0 bases from V and 7 bases from J, leaving 19 bases between. The CDR3 is 16 amino acids. CDR1 and CDR2 from the germline V gene are SGHTA and FQGNSA. The CDR3 spells CASSLAQGTTSGEQYF. The CDR3 DNA reads TGTGCCAGCAGCTTAGCGCAAGGGACCACCTCCGGGGAGCAGTACTTC. The whole variable domain, remainder taken from reference TRBV7-2 and TRBJ2-7, is GAGVSQSPSNKVTEKGKDVELRCDPISGHTALYWYRQSLGQGLEFLIYFQGNSAPDKSGLPSDRFSAERTGGSVSTLTIQRTQQEDSAVYLCASSLAQGTTSGEQYFGPGTRLTVT.

This chain links TRBV2 with TRBJ1-3; 7 bases map to TRBD1. The CDR3 consists of 18 residues. After removal of 5 bases from V and 0 bases from J, the junction contained 13 bases not matched to a gene. CDR1 is SNHLY and CDR2 is FYNNEI in the germline V gene. Here the CDR3 reads CASSRVGGQRFSGNTIYF. DNA of the CDR3: TGTGCCAGCAGTCGCGTTGGGGGACAGAGATTCTCTGGAAACACCATATATTTT.

This clonotype appeared many times. The chain links TRBV6-2 or TRBV6-3 to TRBJ2-1; 9 bases agree with TRBD2. Trimming removed 8 bases from V and 1 base from J; junction bases left unmatched: 12. The CDR3 has 17 residues. Germline V CDR1 and CDR2: MNHEY, SVGEGT. Here the CDR3 DNA reads TGTGCCAGCGCCTATAAGCGGGAGGTACAATCCTACAATGAGCAGTTCTTC. Its protein is CASAYKREVQSYNEQFF.

This sequence joins TRBV4-1 and TRBJ2-1; no reliable D call. This CDR3 has 16 amino acids. The V gene lost 1 base and the J gene lost 0 bases, with 10 bases spanning the gap. Germline V gives CDR1 MGHRA, CDR2 YSYEKL. CDR3 coding DNA: TGCGCCAGCAGCCAAGGGGCGGCTAGCTCCTACAATGAGCAGTTCTTC. Its translation is CASSQGAASSYNEQFF.

This clonotype was picked up many times. The chain links TRBV11-3 to TRBJ2-3; 8 bases map to TRBD1. The V gene's germline CDR1 is SGHNT and CDR2 YENEEA. Trimming took 5 bases from V and 2 from J; bases not matched to a gene: 6. There are 15 residues in the CDR3. CDR3 sequence reads: CASSPGGGPTDTQYF. The CDR3, as DNA: TGTGCCAGCAGCCCAGGGGGCGGTCCCACAGATACGCAGTATTTT. The full variable domain, in which reference TRBV11-3 and TRBJ2-3 provide the parts outside the CDR3, is EAGVVQSPRYKIIEKKQPVAFWCNPISGHNTLYWYLQNLGQGPELLIRYENEEAVDDSQLPKDRFSAERLKGVDSTLKIQPAELGDSAVYLCASSPGGGPTDTQYFGPGTRLTVL.

This clonotype was seen a few times. V gene TRBV12-3 or TRBV12-4 combines with J gene TRBJ1-5, with D perhaps TRBD1 (5 bases). The CDR3 sequence is 16 residues long. V gave up 4 bases and J gave up 4 bases, with 17 bases separating them. The CDR3 DNA follows: TGTGCCAGCAGTTACCCCCAGGGACGGGGGAATCAGCCCCAGCATTTT. Protein product: CASSYPQGRGNQPQHF.

This clonotype showed up just a few times. The chain combines TRBV27 with TRBJ1-4; TRBD1 aligns across 9 bases. The CDR3 runs to 17 residues. CDR1 is MNHEY and CDR2 is SMNVEV in the germline V gene (reference sequence). The J segment lost 0 bases and the V segment lost 6 bases, leaving 8 bases of the junction unmatched. The CDR3 sequence is CASRLRTGAATNEKLFF. The CDR3 DNA sequence: TGTGCCAGCAGGTTAAGGACAGGGGCAGCAACTAATGAAAAACTGTTTTTT.

There are many counts of this clonotype. The V gene is TRBV6-1, the J gene TRBJ1-5; perhaps TRBD1 as D (5 bases). V was pared by 8 bases and J by 7 bases, with 21 bases between. Germline CDR1 reads MNHNS; CDR2 reads SASEGT. The CDR3 spans 15 residues. The CDR3 sequence: CASGRDFFSEQPQHF. CDR3 sequence (DNA): TGTGCCAGCGGCAGGGATTTTTTTTCGGAACAGCCCCAGCATTTT.

The rearrangement links TRBV5-1 to TRBJ2-1, with 14 bases aligning to TRBD2. CDR3 length: 16 amino acids. After removal of 0 bases from V and 7 bases from J, the junction contained 3 bases not matched to a gene. Germline assignment: CDR1 SGHRS and CDR2 YFSETQ. CDR3 protein: CASSLVGTSGRNEQFF. As DNA, the CDR3 is TGCGCCAGCAGCTTGGTGGGGACTAGCGGGAGAAATGAGCAGTTCTTC.

This clonotype occurred a few times. A much larger clone is a single base away; this may be a read error. The chain combines TRBV30 with TRBJ1-4; D gene uncertain. The germline CDR1 and CDR2 sequences are GTSNPN and SVGIG (reference sequence). The CDR3 sequence is 11 residues long. In nucleotides, the CDR3 is TGTGCCTGGGGTGTGACAGAAAAACTGTTTTTT. Translated: CAWGVTEKLFF.

V gene TRBV11-2 combines with J gene TRBJ2-4, with TRBD2 matching over 9 bases. Germline values: CDR1 SGHAT, CDR2 FQNNGV. The CDR3 is 14 residues long. V shed 4 bases and J 8 bases; nucleotides not matched to a gene: 6. CDR3 DNA: TGTGCCAGCAGCTCCTCGGCGGGGGGGTACATTCAGTACTTC. Amino acids: CASSSSAGGYIQYF.

This clonotype was seen a handful of times. The J gene is TRBJ2-2, the V gene TRBV27; 9 positions agree with TRBD1. J lost 3 bases, V lost 3 bases, and 8 bases had no gene match. CDR1 and CDR2 (germline): MNHEY, SMNVEV (reference sequence). The CDR3 has 17 amino acids. The CDR3 coding sequence is TGTGCCAGCAGTTTGTTTCCGGGACAGGGAGACACCGGGGAGCTGTTTTTT. This encodes CASSLFPGQGDTGELFF.

This clonotype showed up many times. The rearrangement links TRBV6-1 to TRBJ2-7; TRBD1 matches at 8 bases. Trimming removed 5 bases from V and 6 bases from J; junction bases left unmatched: 3. In germline, CDR1 is MNHNS, CDR2 SASEGT. The CDR3 runs to 12 residues. The CDR3 coding sequence is TGTGCCAGCAGTCCAACAGGGGGCGAGCAGTACTTC. Residues: CASSPTGGEQYF.

This clonotype was seen at least ten times. Here the CDR3 reads CASSSGIYNEQFF. The CDR3 region has the DNA TGTGCCAGCAGTAGCGGGATCTACAATGAGCAGTTCTTC. J is TRBJ2-1 and V is TRBV5-5, with 8 nucleotides matching TRBD2. J gave up 3 bases and V 5 bases, and 1 base lay outside the gene matches. The germline V gene has CDR1 SGHKS and CDR2 YYEKEE (reference sequence). The CDR3 is made up of 13 amino acids.